This TCR beta chain was sequenced for a study of CD8 T cells in Susac syndrome (dated by TCRdb to the late 2010s). Looking at the study overall: The study used repertoire sequencing to test whether antigen drove CD8+ T cell activation and differentiation in Susac syndrome. The study compared CD8+ T cell repertoire clonality among over ten healthy donors, around 14 Susac syndrome patients and about 16 multiple sclerosis patients. Broad study findings and their caveats: The study acknowledged that relatively few individuals were included in the TCR sequencing and HLA analysis.

With regard to this clonotype: Which antigen it targets is not known. Nothing much larger sits one base from this clone, and base qualities are not available.

RNA was extracted with the RNeasy kit and roughly 0.5 to 1 ug was reverse transcribed using random hexamers. TCR beta CDR3 regions were amplified with the immunoSEQ multiplex PCR assay covering 54 Vbeta and 13 Jbeta segments. PCR amplification bias was corrected by using a synthetic template baseline for primer optimization and computational correction. In the paper's pipeline: Only productive sequences were kept, with reads annotated to V, D and J genes according to IMGT and analyzed in immunoSEQ Analyzer. To calculate clonality, Shannon entropy was normalized by log2 of the number of productive unique sequences and then subtracted from one. For each patient and control, public and private clones were evaluated among the 100 most prevalent clones. A clone was defined as Susac-specific if it was absent from the healthy and MS cohorts, from some 1,100 published viral clones and from other ImmuneACCESS disease sequences. The public reads were reanalyzed by TCRdb: fastp trimming at Q25, MiXCR alignment, in-frame beta chains only. Entries that share a CDR3 protein sequence are merged under the most common genes and DNA. These V and J calls originate from TCRdb's pipeline instead of the authors' own analysis. The sample table contains more than 95,000 distinct CDR3 sequences; only one count was recorded for approximately 95% of them. The ten largest clones add up to 0.25% to 0.35% of the sample.

Peripheral blood CD8+ and CD4+ T cells from healthy donors, Susac syndrome patients and multiple sclerosis patients were profiled using high-throughput TCR beta sequencing. The multiple sclerosis controls were treatment-naive patients whose relapsing-remitting disease, either stable or active, fulfilled the revised McDonald criteria. Bulk CD8+ and CD4+ T cells were purified by magnetic negative isolation, while CD8+ TEMRA cells were enriched using FACS. Blood was collected in EDTA tubes and processed within 24 hours, with PBMCs isolated through density gradient centrifugation. PBMCs intended for TCR sequencing were cryopreserved in liquid nitrogen and thawed later in a water bath at 37 degrees C. The sorted or isolated CD4+, CD8+ and CD8+ TEMRA cells had a purity of 90% or higher. The CDR3 starts with the cysteine, ends with the phenylalanine, and has 14 residues. Only CDR3 DNA remains: 42 bases, in frame from the first base. V is pared back by 6 bases and J by 0 bases, with 11 bases lying between the germline termini.

The origin of this receptor is a human donor with multiple sclerosis. In this chain, TRBV12-3 or TRBV12-4 is recombined with TRBJ1-1; no D gene can be assigned with confidence. The source material was CD8+ T cells from PBMCs. Here is the DNA: TGTGCCAGCAGCCCGACCGACCTGAACACTGAAGCTTTCTTT. Its protein reads: CASSPTDLNTEAFF.